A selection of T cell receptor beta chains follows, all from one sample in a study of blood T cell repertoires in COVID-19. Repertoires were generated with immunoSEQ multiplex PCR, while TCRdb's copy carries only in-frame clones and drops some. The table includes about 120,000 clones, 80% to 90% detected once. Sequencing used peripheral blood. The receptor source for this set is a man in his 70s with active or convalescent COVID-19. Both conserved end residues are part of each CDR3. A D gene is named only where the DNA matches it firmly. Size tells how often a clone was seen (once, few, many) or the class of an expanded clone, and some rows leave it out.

cdr3_aa: CASSRDRIMNTEAFF
cdr3_nt: TGTGCCAGTAGTAGGGACAGGATCATGAACACTGAAGCTTTCTTT
d_call: TRBD1
clone_size: -
cdr3_length: 15
j_call: TRBJ1-1
v_call: TRBV19

cdr3_aa: CATSDLRGGTQYF
cdr3_nt: TGTGCCACCAGTGATTTGAGGGGCGGGACCCAGTACTTC
d_call: -
clone_size: -
cdr3_length: 13
j_call: TRBJ2-5
v_call: TRBV24-1

cdr3_aa: CASQGVGYGYTF
cdr3_nt: TGTGCCAGCCAGGGCGTTGGCTATGGCTACACCTTC
d_call: -
clone_size: -
cdr3_length: 12
j_call: TRBJ1-2
v_call: TRBV19

cdr3_aa: CASSIVEYSNQPQHF
cdr3_nt: TGTGCCAGTAGTATTGTTGAGTATAGCAATCAGCCCCAGCATTTT
d_call: -
clone_size: -
cdr3_length: 15
j_call: TRBJ1-5
v_call: TRBV19

cdr3_aa: CASIPRGTGDSQPQHF
cdr3_nt: TGTGCCAGTATCCCACGGGGGACAGGGGATAGTCAGCCCCAGCATTTT
d_call: TRBD1
clone_size: once
cdr3_length: 16
j_call: TRBJ1-5
v_call: TRBV19

cdr3_aa: CASSLEQLGGYTF
cdr3_nt: TGTGCCAGCAGCTTAGAACAGCTTGGCGGCTACACCTTC
d_call: -
clone_size: -
cdr3_length: 13
j_call: TRBJ1-2
v_call: TRBV7-9

cdr3_aa: CASSPRNLDRETEAFF
cdr3_nt: TGTGCCAGCTCCCCGCGTAACTTGGACAGGGAAACTGAAGCTTTCTTT
d_call: TRBD1
clone_size: -
cdr3_length: 16
j_call: TRBJ1-1
v_call: TRBV18

cdr3_aa: CASSKERLAGKTGELFF
cdr3_nt: TGTGCCAGCAGCAAAGAGAGGCTAGCGGGAAAGACCGGGGAGCTGTTTTTT
d_call: -
clone_size: -
cdr3_length: 17
j_call: TRBJ2-2
v_call: TRBV21-1

cdr3_aa: CASSHPAGQETQYF
cdr3_nt: TGTGCCAGCAGCCACCCAGCGGGGCAAGAGACCCAGTACTTC
d_call: TRBD2
clone_size: -
cdr3_length: 14
j_call: TRBJ2-5
v_call: TRBV3-1/TRBV3-2

cdr3_aa: CASSLQGASQHF
cdr3_nt: TGTGCCAGTAGTCTACAGGGGGCGTCCCAGCATTTT
d_call: TRBD1
clone_size: -
cdr3_length: 12
j_call: TRBJ1-5
v_call: TRBV19

cdr3_aa: CASSGPRTSPGGNEQFF
cdr3_nt: TGCGCCAGCAGTGGGCCGAGGACTAGCCCGGGGGGCAATGAGCAGTTCTTC
d_call: TRBD2
clone_size: -
cdr3_length: 17
j_call: TRBJ2-1
v_call: TRBV10-1

cdr3_aa: CARSCGQYF
cdr3_nt: TGTGCCAGAAGTTGCGGGCAGTACTTC
d_call: -
clone_size: -
cdr3_length: 9
j_call: TRBJ2-7
v_call: TRBV5-3

cdr3_aa: CASSISLLYTDTQYF
cdr3_nt: TGTGCCAGTAGTATATCCCTGTTGTACACAGATACGCAGTATTTT
d_call: -
clone_size: -
cdr3_length: 15
j_call: TRBJ2-3
v_call: TRBV19

cdr3_aa: CASSWTGQPREQYF
cdr3_nt: TGTGCCAGCTCATGGACGGGACAGCCGCGGGAGCAGTACTTC
d_call: TRBD1
clone_size: few
cdr3_length: 14
j_call: TRBJ2-7
v_call: TRBV18

cdr3_aa: CASQVQGKGASTDTQYF
cdr3_nt: TGTGCCAGCCAAGTACAGGGGAAGGGAGCTAGCACAGATACGCAGTATTTT
d_call: TRBD1
clone_size: -
cdr3_length: 17
j_call: TRBJ2-3
v_call: TRBV7-8

cdr3_aa: CASSSSGQRGNTIYF
cdr3_nt: TGTGCCAGCAGCTCCTCGGGACAAAGAGGAAACACCATATATTTT
d_call: -
clone_size: -
cdr3_length: 15
j_call: TRBJ1-3
v_call: TRBV7-9

cdr3_aa: CASSLPGTGNYGYTF
cdr3_nt: TGTGCCAGTAGTCTCCCTGGGACAGGGAACTATGGCTACACCTTC
d_call: TRBD1
clone_size: -
cdr3_length: 15
j_call: TRBJ1-2
v_call: TRBV19

cdr3_aa: CASSITSGSLYEQYF
cdr3_nt: TGTGCCAGCAGCATAACTAGCGGGAGCCTCTACGAGCAGTACTTC
d_call: TRBD2
clone_size: -
cdr3_length: 15
j_call: TRBJ2-7
v_call: TRBV28

cdr3_aa: CSVRSRDTSSGQYF
cdr3_nt: TGCAGCGTCCGAAGCCGGGACACAAGCTCCGGGCAGTACTTC
d_call: -
clone_size: -
cdr3_length: 14
j_call: TRBJ2-7
v_call: TRBV29-1

cdr3_aa: CASSLRGGTGYEQYF
cdr3_nt: TGTGCCAGCAGTTTACGAGGGGGGACAGGTTACGAGCAGTACTTC
d_call: TRBD1
clone_size: -
cdr3_length: 15
j_call: TRBJ2-7
v_call: TRBV27

cdr3_aa: CASSLDPGREETQYF
cdr3_nt: TGTGCCAGCAGCTTAGATCCGGGCAGGGAAGAGACCCAGTACTTC
d_call: -
clone_size: -
cdr3_length: 15
j_call: TRBJ2-5
v_call: TRBV11-2

cdr3_aa: CASVGAASYGYTF
cdr3_nt: TGTGCCAGCGTGGGGGCAGCTAGCTATGGCTACACCTTC
d_call: -
clone_size: -
cdr3_length: 13
j_call: TRBJ1-2
v_call: TRBV2

cdr3_aa: CASSGGQGTNYGYTF
cdr3_nt: TGCGCCAGCAGTGGGGGACAGGGGACTAACTATGGCTACACCTTC
d_call: TRBD1
clone_size: -
cdr3_length: 15
j_call: TRBJ1-2
v_call: TRBV10-1

cdr3_aa: CASSLASGNTGELFF
cdr3_nt: TGTGCCAGCAGCTTAGCGAGCGGAAACACCGGGGAGCTGTTTTTT
d_call: -
clone_size: -
cdr3_length: 15
j_call: TRBJ2-2
v_call: TRBV7-9

cdr3_aa: CASSFSAAGLAASSYEQYF
cdr3_nt: TGTGCCAGCAGTTTCTCAGCAGCGGGACTAGCGGCTAGCTCCTACGAGCAGTACTTC
d_call: TRBD2
clone_size: -
cdr3_length: 19
j_call: TRBJ2-7
v_call: TRBV27

cdr3_aa: CASSELSYEQYF
cdr3_nt: TGCGCCAGCAGTGAGCTCTCCTACGAGCAGTACTTC
d_call: -
clone_size: -
cdr3_length: 12
j_call: TRBJ2-7
v_call: TRBV10-2

cdr3_aa: CARSSYRLARPSYEQYF
cdr3_nt: TGTGCCAGAAGCTCTTATAGACTAGCCCGCCCGTCCTACGAGCAGTACTTC
d_call: TRBD2
clone_size: -
cdr3_length: 17
j_call: TRBJ2-7
v_call: TRBV5-3

cdr3_aa: CASSLQDSTSYNEQFF
cdr3_nt: TGTGCCAGCTCACTTCAGGACAGTACGAGCTACAATGAGCAGTTCTTC
d_call: -
clone_size: -
cdr3_length: 16
j_call: TRBJ2-1
v_call: TRBV18

cdr3_aa: CASRTLGRGTGGGSPLHF
cdr3_nt: TGTGCCAGCAGGACCTTGGGGAGGGGAACAGGGGGCGGTTCACCCCTCCACTTT
d_call: TRBD1
clone_size: -
cdr3_length: 18
j_call: TRBJ1-6
v_call: TRBV28

cdr3_aa: CASSENRDQPQHF
cdr3_nt: TGTGCCAGCTCAGAAAACAGGGATCAGCCCCAGCATTTT
d_call: -
clone_size: -
cdr3_length: 13
j_call: TRBJ1-5
v_call: TRBV18

cdr3_aa: CASQGSGNQPQHF
cdr3_nt: TGTGCCAGCCAAGGGAGCGGCAATCAGCCCCAGCATTTT
d_call: -
clone_size: -
cdr3_length: 13
j_call: TRBJ1-5
v_call: TRBV7-9

cdr3_aa: CASSPPTSGRLETQYF
cdr3_nt: TGTGCCAGCTCACCTCCGACTAGCGGGAGGTTAGAGACCCAGTACTTC
d_call: TRBD2
clone_size: -
cdr3_length: 16
j_call: TRBJ2-5
v_call: TRBV18

cdr3_aa: CASSLEEGVNTGELFF
cdr3_nt: TGTGCCAGCAGCTTAGAGGAAGGAGTGAACACCGGGGAGCTGTTTTTT
d_call: -
clone_size: -
cdr3_length: 16
j_call: TRBJ2-2
v_call: TRBV7-9

cdr3_aa: CASRPARASGSKHEQYF
cdr3_nt: TGTGCCAGCAGACCCGCCCGGGCTAGCGGGAGCAAACACGAGCAGTACTTC
d_call: TRBD2
clone_size: -
cdr3_length: 17
j_call: TRBJ2-7
v_call: TRBV27

cdr3_aa: CASSIWEALGTGELFF
cdr3_nt: TGTGCCAGTAGTATTTGGGAGGCCCTGGGCACCGGGGAGCTGTTTTTT
d_call: -
clone_size: -
cdr3_length: 16
j_call: TRBJ2-2
v_call: TRBV19

cdr3_aa: CASSEYRANTEAFF
cdr3_nt: TGTGCCAGCAGTGAGTACAGGGCGAACACTGAAGCTTTCTTT
d_call: -
clone_size: -
cdr3_length: 14
j_call: TRBJ1-1
v_call: TRBV25-1

cdr3_aa: CASSGRTGRVNTEAFF
cdr3_nt: TGTGCCAGCAGTGGGCGGACAGGGCGGGTGAACACTGAAGCTTTCTTT
d_call: TRBD1
clone_size: -
cdr3_length: 16
j_call: TRBJ1-1
v_call: TRBV2

cdr3_aa: CSARLNYGYTF
cdr3_nt: TGCAGTGCTAGACTTAACTATGGCTACACCTTC
d_call: -
clone_size: -
cdr3_length: 11
j_call: TRBJ1-2
v_call: TRBV20-1

cdr3_aa: CASSLGPSGSYEQYF
cdr3_nt: TGTGCCAGCAGCTTAGGTCCTAGCGGGAGCTACGAGCAGTACTTC
d_call: TRBD2
clone_size: few
cdr3_length: 15
j_call: TRBJ2-7
v_call: TRBV7-9

cdr3_aa: CASSLRTGETQYF
cdr3_nt: TGCGCCAGCAGCTTAAGGACAGGAGAGACCCAGTACTTC
d_call: TRBD1
clone_size: -
cdr3_length: 13
j_call: TRBJ2-5
v_call: TRBV5-1

cdr3_aa: CASSLGTGGQPQHF
cdr3_nt: TGCGCCAGCAGCTTGGGCACAGGGGGGCAGCCCCAGCATTTT
d_call: TRBD1
clone_size: -
cdr3_length: 14
j_call: TRBJ1-5
v_call: TRBV5-1

cdr3_aa: CSGSDRMNTEAFF
cdr3_nt: TGCAGCGGTTCGGACAGGATGAACACTGAAGCTTTCTTT
d_call: TRBD1
clone_size: -
cdr3_length: 13
j_call: TRBJ1-1
v_call: TRBV29-1

cdr3_aa: CASSQAAGDEQYF
cdr3_nt: TGTGCCAGCAGCCAAGCGGCAGGTGACGAGCAGTACTTC
d_call: -
clone_size: -
cdr3_length: 13
j_call: TRBJ2-7
v_call: TRBV3-1/TRBV3-2

cdr3_aa: CASSYESGGSRYEQYF
cdr3_nt: TGTGCCAGCAGCTATGAAAGCGGGGGGAGTAGGTACGAGCAGTACTTC
d_call: TRBD2
clone_size: -
cdr3_length: 16
j_call: TRBJ2-7
v_call: TRBV7-8

cdr3_aa: CASSLYGESYEQYF
cdr3_nt: TGTGCCAGCAGCTTATACGGAGAGAGCTACGAGCAGTACTTC
d_call: -
clone_size: few
cdr3_length: 14
j_call: TRBJ2-7
v_call: TRBV7-8

cdr3_aa: CASSLVADYNEQFF
cdr3_nt: TGTGCCAGCAGCTTAGTAGCGGACTACAATGAGCAGTTCTTC
d_call: -
clone_size: -
cdr3_length: 14
j_call: TRBJ2-1
v_call: TRBV7-2

cdr3_aa: CASSEAGGFYNSPLHF
cdr3_nt: TGTGCCAGCAGTGAAGCAGGGGGCTTCTATAATTCACCCCTCCACTTT
d_call: TRBD1
clone_size: -
cdr3_length: 16
j_call: TRBJ1-6
v_call: TRBV6-1